This T cell receptor beta chain was found in a study of vaccination effects on CD4 cells after COVID-19. Overall study: Expansion of antigen-specific CD4+ T cells with viral peptide pools was carried out by the ViraFEST assay before sequencing. The study, taken as a whole, reports: Clones of infection and vaccine origin contracted markedly late after vaccination.

The authors isolated CD4+ T cells after around nine days of culture. The individual was infected with SARS-CoV-2 between March and December 2020, as confirmed by PCR. Germline loops: CDR1 SGHTA, CDR2 FQGNSA. V dropped 8 bases and J dropped 3 bases, with 15 bases sitting between them. This CDR3 has 14 amino acids. Comments on this clone: Its matching antigen is unknown.

Using immunoSEQ multiplex PCR, the repertoire was profiled, and TCRdb retains in-frame clones only, with some absent. The profile shows about 64,000 clones, approximately 72% of them singletons. V usage is TRBV7-2 and J usage is TRBJ2-3, with no clear D. Source: CD4+ T cells from PBMCs cultured without peptide, taken before COVID-19 vaccination. The origin of this receptor is a human donor who had a prior SARS-CoV-2 infection. CDR3 bases: TGTGCCAGCTCGCCGTGGAGCGAAACAGATACGCAGTATTTT. Protein: CASSPWSETDTQYF.